The present TCR beta chain was sequenced within a study of cytomegalovirus exposure and HLA in healthy donors. Vbeta (60) and Jbeta (13) primers were used in the PCR. This table comes from immunoSEQ multiplex PCR, and its TCRdb copy is limited to in-frame clones, with some not included. The sample carries about 150,000 clones, approximately 74% recorded once. Broader study findings: Among the CMV-associated chains, three were confirmed in vitro as specific for CMV antigens. V segments that were indistinguishable, TRBV6-2 and TRBV6-3 among them, were omitted from analysis.

To note about this clone: Its antigen remains unknown.

This cohort consisted of healthy bone marrow donors. The CDR3 length is 13 residues. Germline lookup yields CDR1 SGHTA and CDR2 FQGNSA. Trimming pared 0 bases from V and 6 bases from J, leaving 9 bases between. This receptor was identified in a man in his thirties or forties in good health and CMV-seronegative. The V and J genes are TRBV7-2 and TRBJ2-7; a possible D gene is TRBD2 (5 bases). The sequencing input was PBMCs. Here the CDR3 DNA reads TGTGCCAGCAGCTTAGCGCCCGGGGTCGAGCAGTACTTC. Its translation is CASSLAPGVEQYF.